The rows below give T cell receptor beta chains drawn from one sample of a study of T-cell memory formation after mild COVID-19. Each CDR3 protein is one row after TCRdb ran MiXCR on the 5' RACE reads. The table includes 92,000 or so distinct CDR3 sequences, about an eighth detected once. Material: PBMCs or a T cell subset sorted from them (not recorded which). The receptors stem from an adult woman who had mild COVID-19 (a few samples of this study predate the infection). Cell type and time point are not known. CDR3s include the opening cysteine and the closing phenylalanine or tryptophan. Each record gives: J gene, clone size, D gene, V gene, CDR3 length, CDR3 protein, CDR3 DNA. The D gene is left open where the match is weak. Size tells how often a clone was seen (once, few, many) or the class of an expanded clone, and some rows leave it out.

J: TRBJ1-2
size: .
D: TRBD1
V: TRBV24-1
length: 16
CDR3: CATSDITGGGGYGYTF
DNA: TGTGCCACCAGTGATATTACAGGGGGAGGAGGCTATGGCTACACCTTC

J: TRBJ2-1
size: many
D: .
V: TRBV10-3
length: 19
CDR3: CAISVLVPDTGLFGAEQFF
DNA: TGTGCCATCAGTGTACTCGTCCCCGACACTGGACTGTTCGGGGCTGAGCAGTTCTTC

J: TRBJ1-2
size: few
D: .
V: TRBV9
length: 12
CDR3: CASSGAEDGYTF
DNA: TGTGCCAGCAGCGGGGCAGAAGATGGCTACACCTTC

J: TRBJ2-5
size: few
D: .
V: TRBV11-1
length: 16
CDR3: CASSLGAGGPGETQYF
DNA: TGTGCCAGCAGCTTAGGGGCCGGGGGCCCTGGAGAGACCCAGTACTTC

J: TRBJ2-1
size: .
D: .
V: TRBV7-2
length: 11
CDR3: CASSSSREQFF
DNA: TGTGCCAGCAGCTCTAGCCGGGAGCAGTTCTTC

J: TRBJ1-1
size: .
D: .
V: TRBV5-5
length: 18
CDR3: CASSPSGAGKIDDTEAFF
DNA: TGTGCCAGCAGCCCCTCTGGGGCAGGGAAGATTGATGACACTGAAGCTTTCTTT

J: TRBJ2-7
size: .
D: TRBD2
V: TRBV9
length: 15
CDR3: CASSVSGGPTYEQYF
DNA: TGTGCAAGCAGCGTAAGCGGGGGTCCTACCTACGAGCAGTACTTC

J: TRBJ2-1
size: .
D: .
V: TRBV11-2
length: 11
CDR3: CASSHLNEQFF
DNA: TGTGCCAGCAGCCATCTGAATGAGCAGTTCTTC

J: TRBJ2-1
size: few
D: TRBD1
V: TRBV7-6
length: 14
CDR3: CASSFQGAYNEQFF
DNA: TGTGCCAGCAGCTTCCAGGGGGCCTACAATGAGCAGTTCTTC

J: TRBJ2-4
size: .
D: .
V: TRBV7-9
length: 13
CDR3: CASSLAGSGIQYF
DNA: TGTGCCAGCAGCTTAGCGGGTTCGGGCATTCAGTACTTC

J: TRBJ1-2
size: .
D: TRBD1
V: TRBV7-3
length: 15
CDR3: CASSLQGAYPDGYTF
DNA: TGTGCCAGCAGCCTCCAGGGGGCCTACCCTGATGGCTACACCTTC

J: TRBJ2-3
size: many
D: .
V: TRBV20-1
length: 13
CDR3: CSARERYTDTQYF
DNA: TGCAGTGCTAGAGAGCGTTACACAGATACGCAGTATTTT

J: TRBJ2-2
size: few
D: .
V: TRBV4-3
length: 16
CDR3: CASSQGARENTGELFF
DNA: TGCGCCAGCAGCCAGGGAGCCAGGGAGAACACCGGGGAGCTGTTTTTT

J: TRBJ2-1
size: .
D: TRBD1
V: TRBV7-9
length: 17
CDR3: CASSFSGGGSSYNEQFF
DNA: TGTGCCAGCAGCTTCTCAGGGGGTGGTAGCTCCTACAATGAGCAGTTCTTC

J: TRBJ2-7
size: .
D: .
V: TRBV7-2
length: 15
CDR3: CASSSPDGSSYEQYF
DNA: TGTGCCAGCAGCTCGCCGGACGGTAGCTCCTACGAGCAGTACTTC

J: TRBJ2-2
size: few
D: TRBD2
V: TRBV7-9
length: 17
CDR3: CASSATPSGENTGELFF
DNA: TGTGCCAGCAGCGCGACCCCTAGCGGTGAGAACACCGGGGAGCTGTTTTTT